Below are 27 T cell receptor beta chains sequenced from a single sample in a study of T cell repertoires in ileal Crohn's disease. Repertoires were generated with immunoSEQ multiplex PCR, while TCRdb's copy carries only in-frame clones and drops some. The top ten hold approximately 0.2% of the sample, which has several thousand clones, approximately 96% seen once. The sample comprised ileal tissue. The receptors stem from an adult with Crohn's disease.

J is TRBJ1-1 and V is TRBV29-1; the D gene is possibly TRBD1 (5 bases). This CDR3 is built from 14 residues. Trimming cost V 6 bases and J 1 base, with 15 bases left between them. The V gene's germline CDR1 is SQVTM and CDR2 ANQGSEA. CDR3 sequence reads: CSVERDRKNTEAFF. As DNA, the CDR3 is TGCAGCGTCGAGCGGGACCGAAAGAACACTGAAGCTTTCTTT.

This chain's CDR3 is CASKGESSYNSPLHF. The DNA for the CDR3 is TGTGCCAGCAAAGGAGAGAGCTCCTATAATTCACCCCTCCACTTT. This chain joins TRBV6-5 and TRBJ1-6; D uncertain. CDR3 length equals 15 residues. CDR1 MNHEY and CDR2 SVGAGI come from the germline V gene. Trimming removed 7 bases at V and 0 bases at J, with 10 bases between.

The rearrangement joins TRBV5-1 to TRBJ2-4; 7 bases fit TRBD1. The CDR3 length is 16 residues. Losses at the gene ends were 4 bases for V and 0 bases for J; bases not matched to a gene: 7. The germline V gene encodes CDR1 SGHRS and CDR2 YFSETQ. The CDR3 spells CASSRDSNLAKNIQYF. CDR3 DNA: TGCGCCAGCAGCCGGGACAGTAATTTAGCCAAAAACATTCAGTACTTC.

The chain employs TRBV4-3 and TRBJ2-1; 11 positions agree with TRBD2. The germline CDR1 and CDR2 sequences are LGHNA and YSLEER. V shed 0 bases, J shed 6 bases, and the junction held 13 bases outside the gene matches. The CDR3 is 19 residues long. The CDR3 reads CASSQDGGAGLAAANEQFF. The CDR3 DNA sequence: TGCGCCAGCAGCCAAGATGGAGGTGCGGGACTAGCGGCCGCCAATGAGCAGTTCTTC.

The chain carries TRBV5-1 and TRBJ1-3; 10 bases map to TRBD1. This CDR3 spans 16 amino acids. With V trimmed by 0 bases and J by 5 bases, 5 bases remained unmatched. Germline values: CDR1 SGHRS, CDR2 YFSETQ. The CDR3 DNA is TGCGCCAGCAGCTTGGGGACAGGGGGTCTGAGAAACACCATATATTTT. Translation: CASSLGTGGLRNTIYF.

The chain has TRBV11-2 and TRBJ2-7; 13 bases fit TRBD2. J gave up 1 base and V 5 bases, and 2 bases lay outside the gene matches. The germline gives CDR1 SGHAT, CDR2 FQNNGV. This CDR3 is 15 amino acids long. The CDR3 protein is CASSPGLAGSYEQYF. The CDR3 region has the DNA TGTGCCAGCAGCCCGGGACTAGCGGGGTCCTACGAGCAGTACTTC.

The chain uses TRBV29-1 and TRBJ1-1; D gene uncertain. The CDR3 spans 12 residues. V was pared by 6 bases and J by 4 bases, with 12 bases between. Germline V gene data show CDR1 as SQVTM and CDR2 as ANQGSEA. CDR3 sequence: CSVPGVGTEAFF. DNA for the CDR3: TGCAGCGTCCCCGGGGTGGGCACTGAAGCTTTCTTT.

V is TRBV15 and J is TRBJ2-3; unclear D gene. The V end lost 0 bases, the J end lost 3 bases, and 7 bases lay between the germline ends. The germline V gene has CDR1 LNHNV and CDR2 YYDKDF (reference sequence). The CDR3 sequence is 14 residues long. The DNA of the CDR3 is TGTGCCACCAGCAGAGATCCAGCGACAGATACGCAGTATTTT. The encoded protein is CATSRDPATDTQYF.

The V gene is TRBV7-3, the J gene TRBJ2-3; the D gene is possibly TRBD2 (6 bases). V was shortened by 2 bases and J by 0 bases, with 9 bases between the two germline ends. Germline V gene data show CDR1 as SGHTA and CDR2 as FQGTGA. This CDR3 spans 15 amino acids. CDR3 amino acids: CASSLGGYSTDTQYF. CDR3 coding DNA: TGTGCCAGCAGCTTAGGAGGGTATAGCACAGATACGCAGTATTTT. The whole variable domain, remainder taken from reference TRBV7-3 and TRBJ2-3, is GAGVSQTPSNKVTEKGKYVELRCDPISGHTALYWYRQSLGQGPEFLIYFQGTGAADDSGLPNDRFFAVRPEGSVSTLKIQRTERGDSAVYLCASSLGGYSTDTQYFGPGTRLTVL.

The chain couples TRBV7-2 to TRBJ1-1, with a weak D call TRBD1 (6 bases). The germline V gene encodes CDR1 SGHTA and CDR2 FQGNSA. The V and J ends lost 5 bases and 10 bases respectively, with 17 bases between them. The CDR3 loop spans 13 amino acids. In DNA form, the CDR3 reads TGTGCCAGCAGCGTCAATTGGGGGCTCGTAGCTTTCTTT. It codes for CASSVNWGLVAFF. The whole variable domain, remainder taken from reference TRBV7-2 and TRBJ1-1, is GAGVSQSPSNKVTEKGKDVELRCDPISGHTALYWYRQSLGQGLEFLIYFQGNSAPDKSGLPSDRFSAERTGGSVSTLTIQRTQQEDSAVYLCASSVNWGLVAFFGQGTRLTVV.

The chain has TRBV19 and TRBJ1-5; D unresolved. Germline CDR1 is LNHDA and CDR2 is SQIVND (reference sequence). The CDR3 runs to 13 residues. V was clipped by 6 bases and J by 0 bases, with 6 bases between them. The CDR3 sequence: CASREGSNQPQHF. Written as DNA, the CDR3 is TGTGCCAGTAGGGAGGGTAGCAATCAGCCCCAGCATTTT.

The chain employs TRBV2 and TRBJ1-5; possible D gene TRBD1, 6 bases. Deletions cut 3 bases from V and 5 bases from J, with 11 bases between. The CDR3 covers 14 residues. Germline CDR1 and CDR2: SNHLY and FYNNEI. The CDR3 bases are TGTGCCAGCAGTGAGAGGGGGTCTGATCAGCCCCAGCATTTT. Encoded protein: CASSERGSDQPQHF.

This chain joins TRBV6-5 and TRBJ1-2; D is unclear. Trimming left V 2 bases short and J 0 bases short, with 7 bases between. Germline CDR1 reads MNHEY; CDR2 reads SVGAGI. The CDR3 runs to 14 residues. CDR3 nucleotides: TGTGCCAGCAGTTACGACAAGACTAACTATGGCTACACCTTC. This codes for CASSYDKTNYGYTF.

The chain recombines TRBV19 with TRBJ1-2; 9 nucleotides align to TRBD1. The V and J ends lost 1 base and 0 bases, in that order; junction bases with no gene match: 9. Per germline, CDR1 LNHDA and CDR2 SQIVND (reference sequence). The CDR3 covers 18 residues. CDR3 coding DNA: TGTGCCAGTAGTATAGGTCTCGGGACAGGGACATCTAACTATGGCTACACCTTC. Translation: CASSIGLGTGTSNYGYTF.

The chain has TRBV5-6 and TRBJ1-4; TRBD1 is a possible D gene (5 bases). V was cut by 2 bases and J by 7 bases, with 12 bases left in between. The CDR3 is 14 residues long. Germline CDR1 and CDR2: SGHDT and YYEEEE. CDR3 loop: CASSLSGGGEKLFF. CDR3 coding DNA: TGTGCCAGCAGCTTATCGGGGGGAGGTGAAAAACTGTTTTTT.

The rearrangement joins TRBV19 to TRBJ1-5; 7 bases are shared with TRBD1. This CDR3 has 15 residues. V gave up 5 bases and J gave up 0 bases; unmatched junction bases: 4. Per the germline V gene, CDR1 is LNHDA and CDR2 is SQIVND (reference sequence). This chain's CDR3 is CASSLGQYSNQPQHF. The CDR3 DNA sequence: TGTGCCAGTAGTCTGGGACAGTATAGCAATCAGCCCCAGCATTTT.

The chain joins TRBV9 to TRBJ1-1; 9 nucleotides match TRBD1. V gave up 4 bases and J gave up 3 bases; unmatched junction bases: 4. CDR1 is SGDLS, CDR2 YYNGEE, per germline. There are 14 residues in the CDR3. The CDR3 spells CASSMDRGYTEAFF. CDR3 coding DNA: TGTGCCAGCAGCATGGACAGGGGTTACACTGAAGCTTTCTTT.

In nucleotides, the CDR3 is TGTGCCAGCAGCGCCCCGGGACTAGCGGGGGGGTCCGTGCAGTACGTC. Translation: CASSAPGLAGGSVQYV. V usage is TRBV9 and J usage is TRBJ2-7, with 16 nucleotides matching TRBD2. V gave up 3 bases and J gave up 9 bases; unmatched junction bases: 9. This CDR3 has 16 amino acids. Looked up from germline, CDR1 is SGDLS and CDR2 is YYNGEE.

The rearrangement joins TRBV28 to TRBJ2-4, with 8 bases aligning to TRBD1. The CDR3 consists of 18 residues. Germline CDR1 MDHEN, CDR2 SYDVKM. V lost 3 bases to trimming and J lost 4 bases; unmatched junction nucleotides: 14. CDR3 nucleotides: TGTGCCAGCAGTTTCATCGTATTGGCAGGGGGCATTAAAAACATTCAGTACTTC. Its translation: CASSFIVLAGGIKNIQYF.

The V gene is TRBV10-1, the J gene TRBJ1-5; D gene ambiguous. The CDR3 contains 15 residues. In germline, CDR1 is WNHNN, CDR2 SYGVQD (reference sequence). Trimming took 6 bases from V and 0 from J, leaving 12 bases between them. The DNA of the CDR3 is TGCGCCAGCAGAACCGGACTAGCTAGCAATCAGCCCCAGCATTTT. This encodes CASRTGLASNQPQHF.

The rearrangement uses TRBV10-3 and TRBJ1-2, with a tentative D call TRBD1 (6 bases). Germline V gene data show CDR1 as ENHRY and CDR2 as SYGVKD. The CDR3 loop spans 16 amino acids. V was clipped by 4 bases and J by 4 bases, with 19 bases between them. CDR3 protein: CAISVQGQRTLYGYTF. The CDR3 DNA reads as TGTGCCATCAGTGTTCAGGGGCAACGAACCCTCTATGGCTACACCTTC.

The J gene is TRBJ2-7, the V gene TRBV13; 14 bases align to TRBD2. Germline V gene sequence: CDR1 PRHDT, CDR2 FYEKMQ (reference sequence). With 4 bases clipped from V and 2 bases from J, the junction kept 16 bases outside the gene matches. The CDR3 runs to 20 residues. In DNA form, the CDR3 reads TGTGCCAGCAGCTCCCGCTTGGGGACTAGACTAGCGGGGGGGGCCTACGAGCAGTACTTC. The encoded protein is CASSSRLGTRLAGGAYEQYF. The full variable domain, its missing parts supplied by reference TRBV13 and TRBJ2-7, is AAGVIQSPRHLIKEKRETATLKCYPIPRHDTVYWYQQGPGQDPQFLISFYEKMQSDKGSIPDRFSAQQFSDYHSELNMSSLELGDSALYFCASSSRLGTRLAGGAYEQYFGPGTRLTVT.

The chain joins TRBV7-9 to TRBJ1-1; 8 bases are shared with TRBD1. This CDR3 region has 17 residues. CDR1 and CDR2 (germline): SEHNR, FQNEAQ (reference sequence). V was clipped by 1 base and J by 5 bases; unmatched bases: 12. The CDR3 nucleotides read TGTGCCAGCAGCTTAGGTAGGAGGACAGGGAGAGGAACTGAAGCTTTCTTT. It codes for CASSLGRRTGRGTEAFF. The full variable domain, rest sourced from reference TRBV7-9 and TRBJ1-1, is DTGVSQNPRHKITKRGQNVTFRCDPISEHNRLYWYRQTLGQGPEFLTYFQNEAQLEKSRLLSDRFSAERPKGSFSTLEIQRTEQGDSAMYLCASSLGRRTGRGTEAFFGQGTRLTVV.

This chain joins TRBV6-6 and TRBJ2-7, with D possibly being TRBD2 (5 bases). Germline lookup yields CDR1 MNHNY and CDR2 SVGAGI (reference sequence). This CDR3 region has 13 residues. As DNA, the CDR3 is TGTGCCAGCAGTTCCGGACGGGATTACGGGCAGTACGTC. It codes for CASSSGRDYGQYV.

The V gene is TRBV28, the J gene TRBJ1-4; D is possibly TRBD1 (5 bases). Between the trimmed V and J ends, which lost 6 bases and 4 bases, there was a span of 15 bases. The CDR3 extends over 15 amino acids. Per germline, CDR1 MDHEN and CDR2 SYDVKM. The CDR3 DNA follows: TGTGCCAGCAGGGACACTGTACCCTTTAATGAAAAACTGTTTTTT. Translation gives CASRDTVPFNEKLFF.

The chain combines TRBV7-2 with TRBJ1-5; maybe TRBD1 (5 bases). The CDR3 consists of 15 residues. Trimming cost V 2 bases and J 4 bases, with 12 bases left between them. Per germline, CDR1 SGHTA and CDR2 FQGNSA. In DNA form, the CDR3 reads TGTGCCAGCAGCTTATGGGGGGAACCAAATCAGCCCCAGCATTTT. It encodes CASSLWGEPNQPQHF.

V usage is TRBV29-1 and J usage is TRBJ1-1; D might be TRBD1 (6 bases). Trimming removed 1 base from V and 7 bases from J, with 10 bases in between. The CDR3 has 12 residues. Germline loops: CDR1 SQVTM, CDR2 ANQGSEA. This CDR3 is CSVEGTAREAFF. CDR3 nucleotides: TGCAGCGTTGAAGGGACAGCCCGTGAAGCTTTCTTT.